The entry below gives a single T cell receptor beta chain sequence along with its context. The data belong to a study of shared T cell receptors in the human thymus. The CDR3 sequence is 13 residues long. The germline V and J ends were trimmed by 0 bases and 2 bases, with 4 bases remaining between them. CDR1 and CDR2 from the germline V gene are SGHTA and FQGNSA. Using immunoSEQ multiplex PCR, the repertoire was profiled, and TCRdb retains in-frame clones only, with some absent. The sample lists some 700,000 clones; 80% to 90% were seen once. These same records also appear under a second study, on human thymus T cells. That source reports: Finnish infants who were healthy and having corrective surgery for congenital heart defects made up the donors. Resections obtained during corrective heart surgery supplied the thymus tissue. Thymic and blood repertoires appeared to carry a bias in their V and J gene usage.

The sequencing input was thymocytes. This clonotype was sampled from a girl under three years old with a congenital heart defect. The chain carries TRBV7-2 and TRBJ1-1; no reliable D call. The CDR3 nucleotides read TGTGCCAGCAGCTTAGCCCTCAACACTGAAGCTTTCTTT. This codes for CASSLALNTEAFF.